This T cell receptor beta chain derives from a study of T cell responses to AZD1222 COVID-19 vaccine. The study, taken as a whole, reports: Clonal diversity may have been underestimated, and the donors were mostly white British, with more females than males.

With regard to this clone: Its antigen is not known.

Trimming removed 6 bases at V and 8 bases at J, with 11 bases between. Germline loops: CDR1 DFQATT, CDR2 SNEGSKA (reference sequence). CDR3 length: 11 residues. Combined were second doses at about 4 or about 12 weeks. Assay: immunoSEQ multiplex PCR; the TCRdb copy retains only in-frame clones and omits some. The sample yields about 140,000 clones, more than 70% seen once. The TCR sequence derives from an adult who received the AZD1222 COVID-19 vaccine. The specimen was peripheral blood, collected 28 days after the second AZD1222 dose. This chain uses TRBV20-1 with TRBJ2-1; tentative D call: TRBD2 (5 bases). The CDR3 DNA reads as TGCAGTGCATCTATGGAGGATGAGCAGTTCTTC. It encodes CSASMEDEQFF.